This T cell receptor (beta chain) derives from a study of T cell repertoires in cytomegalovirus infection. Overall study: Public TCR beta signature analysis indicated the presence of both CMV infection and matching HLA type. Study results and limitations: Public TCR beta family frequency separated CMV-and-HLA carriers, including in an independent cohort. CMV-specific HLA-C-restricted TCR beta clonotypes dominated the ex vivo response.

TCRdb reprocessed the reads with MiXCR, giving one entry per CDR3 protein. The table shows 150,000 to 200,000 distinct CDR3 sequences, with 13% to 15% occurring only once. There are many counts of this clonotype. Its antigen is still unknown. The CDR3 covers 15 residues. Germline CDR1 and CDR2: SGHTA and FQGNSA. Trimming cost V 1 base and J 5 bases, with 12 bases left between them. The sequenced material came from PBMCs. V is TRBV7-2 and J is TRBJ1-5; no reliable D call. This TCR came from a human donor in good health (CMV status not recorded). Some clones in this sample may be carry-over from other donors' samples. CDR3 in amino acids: CASSLVPAQDQPQHF. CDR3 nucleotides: TGTGCCAGCAGCTTAGTACCCGCTCAGGATCAGCCCCAGCATTTT.